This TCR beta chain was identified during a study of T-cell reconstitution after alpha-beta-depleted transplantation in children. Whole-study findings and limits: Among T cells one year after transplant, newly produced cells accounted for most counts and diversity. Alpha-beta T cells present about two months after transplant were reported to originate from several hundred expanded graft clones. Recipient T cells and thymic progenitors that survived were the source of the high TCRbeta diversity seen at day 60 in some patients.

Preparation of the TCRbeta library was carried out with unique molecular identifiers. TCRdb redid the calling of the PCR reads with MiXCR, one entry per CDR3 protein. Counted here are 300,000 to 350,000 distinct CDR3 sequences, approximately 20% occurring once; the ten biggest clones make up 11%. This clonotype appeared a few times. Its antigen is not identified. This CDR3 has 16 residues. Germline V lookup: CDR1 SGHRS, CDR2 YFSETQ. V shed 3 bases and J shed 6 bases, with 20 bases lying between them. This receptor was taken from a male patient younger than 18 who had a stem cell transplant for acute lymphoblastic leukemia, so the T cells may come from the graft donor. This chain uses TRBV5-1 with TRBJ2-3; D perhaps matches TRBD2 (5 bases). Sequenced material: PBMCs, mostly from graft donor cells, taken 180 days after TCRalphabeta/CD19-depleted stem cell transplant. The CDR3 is CASSWTVYGILDTQYF. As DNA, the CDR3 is TGCGCCAGCAGCTGGACGGTTTACGGGATCTTGGATACGCAGTATTTT.